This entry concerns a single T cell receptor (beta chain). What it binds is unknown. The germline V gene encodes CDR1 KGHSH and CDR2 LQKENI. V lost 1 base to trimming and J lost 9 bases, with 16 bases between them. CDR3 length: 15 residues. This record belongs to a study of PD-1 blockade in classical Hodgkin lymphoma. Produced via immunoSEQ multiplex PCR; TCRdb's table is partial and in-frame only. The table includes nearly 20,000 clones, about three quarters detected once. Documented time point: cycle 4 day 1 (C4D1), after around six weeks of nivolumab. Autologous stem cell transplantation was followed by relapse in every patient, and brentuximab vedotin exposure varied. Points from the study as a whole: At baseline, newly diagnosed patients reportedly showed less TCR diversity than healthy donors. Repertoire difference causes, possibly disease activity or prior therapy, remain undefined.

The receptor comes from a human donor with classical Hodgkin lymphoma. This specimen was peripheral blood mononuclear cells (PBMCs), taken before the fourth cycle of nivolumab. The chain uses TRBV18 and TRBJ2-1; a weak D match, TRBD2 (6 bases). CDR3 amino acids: CASSPHLIKGGEQFF. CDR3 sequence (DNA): TGTGCCAGCTCACCACACCTCATTAAGGGAGGTGAGCAGTTCTTC.